Given below is one T cell receptor (beta chain) in context. Its cognate antigen is unknown. Germline CDR1 SGHTA, CDR2 FQGNSA. Between the trimmed V and J ends, which lost 4 bases and 7 bases, there was a span of 10 bases. This CDR3 has 13 residues. These data originate in a study of shared clonotypes between healthy human individuals. Study-wide findings and caveats: Non-shared clonotypes had lower generation probabilities than clonotypes shared by all four sorted-subset donors.

Repertoires were generated with immunoSEQ multiplex PCR, while TCRdb's copy carries only in-frame clones and drops some. The profile covers about 1 million clones, with about 76% appearing a single time and about 1.5% taken by the ten largest. Material for sequencing was memory CD4+ T cells sorted from blood. Documented subset: CD45RA-negative fraction. This clonotype was obtained from a man younger than 30 in good health. This sequence joins TRBV7-2 and TRBJ2-2, with D perhaps TRBD1 or TRBD2 (5 bases each). The CDR3 region has the DNA TGTGCCAGCAGCTGGGACCGGGGCGGGGAGCTGTTTTTT. As protein: CASSWDRGGELFF.